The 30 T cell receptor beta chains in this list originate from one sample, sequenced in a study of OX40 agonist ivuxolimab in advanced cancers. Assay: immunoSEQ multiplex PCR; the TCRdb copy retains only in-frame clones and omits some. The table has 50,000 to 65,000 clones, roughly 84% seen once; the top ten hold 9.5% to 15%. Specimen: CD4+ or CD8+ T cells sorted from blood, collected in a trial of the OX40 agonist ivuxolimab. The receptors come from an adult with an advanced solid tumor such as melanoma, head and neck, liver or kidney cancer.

The CDR3 nucleotides read TGTGCCAGCAGCTTAGATTGGAAAGAGACCCAGTACTTC. Translated, it gives CASSLDWKETQYF. The chain links TRBV11-2 to TRBJ2-5; no clear D gene. V lost 0 bases and J 3 bases, leaving 5 bases between the germline ends. CDR1 and CDR2 (germline): SGHAT, FQNNGV. The CDR3 is 13 residues long.

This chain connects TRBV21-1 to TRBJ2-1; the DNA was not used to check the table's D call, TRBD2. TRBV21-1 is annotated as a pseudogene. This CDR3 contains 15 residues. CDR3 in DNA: TGTGCCAGCAGCCGCCGGGCCTCGCGGGACAATGAGCAGTTCTTC. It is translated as CASSRRASRDNEQFF.

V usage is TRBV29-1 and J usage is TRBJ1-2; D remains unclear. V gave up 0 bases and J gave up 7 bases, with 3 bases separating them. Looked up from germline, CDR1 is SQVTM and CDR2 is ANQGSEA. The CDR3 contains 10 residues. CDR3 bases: TGCAGCGTTGAAGAGGGTGGCTACACCTTC. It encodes CSVEEGGYTF.

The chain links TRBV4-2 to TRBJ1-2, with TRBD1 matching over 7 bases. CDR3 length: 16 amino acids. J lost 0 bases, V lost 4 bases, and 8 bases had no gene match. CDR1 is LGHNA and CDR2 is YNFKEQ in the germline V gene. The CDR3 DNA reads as TGTGCCAGCAGCCCTTGGGACAGTCGAGCTAACTATGGCTACACCTTC. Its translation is CASSPWDSRANYGYTF.

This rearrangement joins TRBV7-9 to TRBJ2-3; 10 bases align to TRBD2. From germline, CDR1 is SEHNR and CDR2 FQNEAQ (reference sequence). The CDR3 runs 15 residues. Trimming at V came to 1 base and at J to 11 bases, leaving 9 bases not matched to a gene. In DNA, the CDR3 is TGTGCCAGCAGCTTAGATCAACTAGCGGGGCGAGAGCAGTATTTT. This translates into CASSLDQLAGREQYF.

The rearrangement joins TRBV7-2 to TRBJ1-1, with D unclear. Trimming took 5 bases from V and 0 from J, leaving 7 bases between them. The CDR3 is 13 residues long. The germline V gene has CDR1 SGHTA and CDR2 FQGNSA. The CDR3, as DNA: TGTGCCAGCAGCCTTGAGATGAACACTGAAGCTTTCTTT. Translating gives CASSLEMNTEAFF.

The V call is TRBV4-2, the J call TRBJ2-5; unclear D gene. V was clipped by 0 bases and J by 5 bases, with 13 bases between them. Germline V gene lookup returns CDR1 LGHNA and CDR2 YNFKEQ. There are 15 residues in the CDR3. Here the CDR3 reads CASSQDPAGAETQYF. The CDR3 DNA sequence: TGTGCCAGCAGCCAAGATCCAGCTGGCGCGGAGACCCAGTACTTC.

The CDR3 protein is CASSQDPPGFQTYEQYV. CDR3 nucleotides: TGCGCCAGCAGCCAAGATCCACCGGGGTTCCAGACATACGAGCAGTACGTC. The rearrangement links TRBV4-1 to TRBJ2-7; D possibly corresponds to TRBD2 (5 bases). V gave up 0 bases and J gave up 4 bases, with 19 bases separating them. Germline-derived CDR1 and CDR2 are MGHRA and YSYEKL. This CDR3 is built from 17 residues.

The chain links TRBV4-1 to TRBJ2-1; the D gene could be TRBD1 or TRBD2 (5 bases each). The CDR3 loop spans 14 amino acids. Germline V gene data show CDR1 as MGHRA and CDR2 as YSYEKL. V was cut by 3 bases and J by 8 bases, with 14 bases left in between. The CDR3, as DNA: TGCGCCAGCAGCCACCAGTCGGGACGCGATGAGCAGTTCTTC. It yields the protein CASSHQSGRDEQFF.

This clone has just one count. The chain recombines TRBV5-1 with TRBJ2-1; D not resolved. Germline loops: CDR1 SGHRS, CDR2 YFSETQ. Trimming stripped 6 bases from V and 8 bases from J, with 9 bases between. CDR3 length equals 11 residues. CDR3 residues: CASKDGYEQFF. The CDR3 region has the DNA TGCGCCAGCAAGGATGGTTATGAGCAGTTCTTC.

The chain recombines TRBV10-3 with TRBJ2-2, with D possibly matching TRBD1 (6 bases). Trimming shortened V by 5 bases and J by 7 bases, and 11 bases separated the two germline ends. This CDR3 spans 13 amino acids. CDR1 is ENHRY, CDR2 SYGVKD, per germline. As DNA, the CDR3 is TGTGCCATCAGTTTGACAGGAGGCGGGGAGCTGTTTTTT. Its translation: CAISLTGGGELFF.

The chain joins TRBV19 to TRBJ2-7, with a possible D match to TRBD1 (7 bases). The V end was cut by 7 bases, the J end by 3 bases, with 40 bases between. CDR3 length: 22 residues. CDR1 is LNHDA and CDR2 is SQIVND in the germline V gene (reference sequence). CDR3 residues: CASNLYIPGLGHSGGQGYEQYV. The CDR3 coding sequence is TGTGCCAGTAACCTATATATCCCCGGTTTGGGTCACTCAGGGGGGCAGGGCTACGAGCAGTACGTC.

CDR3: CASSVDAWGDRGDTQYF. The CDR3 DNA reads TGTGCCAGCAGCGTAGACGCTTGGGGTGACAGGGGAGATACGCAGTATTTT. V usage is TRBV9 and J usage is TRBJ2-3, with TRBD1 identical over 8 bases. The CDR3 sequence is 17 residues long. Germline V CDR1 and CDR2: SGDLS, YYNGEE. Trimming at V came to 0 bases and at J to 5 bases, leaving 11 bases not matched to a gene. Filled out from reference TRBV9 and TRBJ2-3, the complete variable domain reads DSGVTQTPKHLITATGQRVTLRCSPRSGDLSVYWYQQSLDQGLQFLIQYYNGEERAKGNILERFSAQQFPDLHSELNLSSLELGDSALYFCASSVDAWGDRGDTQYFGPGTRLTVL.

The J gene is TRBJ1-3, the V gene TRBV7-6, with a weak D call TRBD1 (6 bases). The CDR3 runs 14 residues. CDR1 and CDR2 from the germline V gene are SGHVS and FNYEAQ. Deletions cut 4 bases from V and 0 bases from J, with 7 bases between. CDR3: CASSSGVSGNTIYF. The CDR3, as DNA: TGTGCCAGCAGCTCAGGGGTCTCTGGAAACACCATATATTTT.

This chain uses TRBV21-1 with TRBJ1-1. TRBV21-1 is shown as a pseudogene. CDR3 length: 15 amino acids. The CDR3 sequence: CASSKGRRRYTEAFF. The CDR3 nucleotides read TGTGCCAGCAGCAAAGGGCGTCGTAGGTACACTGAAGCTTTCTTT.

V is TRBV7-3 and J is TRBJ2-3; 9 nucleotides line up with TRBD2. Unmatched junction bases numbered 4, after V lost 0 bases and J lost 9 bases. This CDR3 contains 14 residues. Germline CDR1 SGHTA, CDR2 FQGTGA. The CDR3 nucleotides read TGTGCCAGCAGCTTAACTAGCGGGAGTTTCACGCAGTATTTT. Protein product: CASSLTSGSFTQYF.

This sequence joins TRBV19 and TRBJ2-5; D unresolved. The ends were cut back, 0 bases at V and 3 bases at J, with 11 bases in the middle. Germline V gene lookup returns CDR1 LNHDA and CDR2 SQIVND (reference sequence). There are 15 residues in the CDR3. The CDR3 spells CASSIDASSEETQYF. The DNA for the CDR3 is TGTGCCAGTAGTATAGATGCGAGTTCGGAAGAGACCCAGTACTTC.

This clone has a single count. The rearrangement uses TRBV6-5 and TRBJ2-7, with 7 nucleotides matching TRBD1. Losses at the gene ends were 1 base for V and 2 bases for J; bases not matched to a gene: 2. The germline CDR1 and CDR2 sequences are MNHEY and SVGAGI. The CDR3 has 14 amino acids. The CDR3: CASSYYGTAYEQYF. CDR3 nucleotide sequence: TGTGCCAGCAGTTACTACGGGACAGCCTACGAGCAGTACTTC.

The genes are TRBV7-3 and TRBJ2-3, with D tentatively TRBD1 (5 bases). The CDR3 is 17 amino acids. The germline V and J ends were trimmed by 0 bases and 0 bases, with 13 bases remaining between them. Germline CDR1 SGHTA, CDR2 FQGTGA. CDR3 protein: CASSLTGTGASTDTQYF. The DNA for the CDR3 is TGTGCCAGCAGCTTAACGGGCACAGGTGCTAGCACAGATACGCAGTATTTT. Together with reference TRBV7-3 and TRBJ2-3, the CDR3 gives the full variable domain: GAGVSQTPSNKVTEKGKYVELRCDPISGHTALYWYRQSLGQGPEFLIYFQGTGAADDSGLPNDRFFAVRPEGSVSTLKIQRTERGDSAVYLCASSLTGTGASTDTQYFGPGTRLTVL.

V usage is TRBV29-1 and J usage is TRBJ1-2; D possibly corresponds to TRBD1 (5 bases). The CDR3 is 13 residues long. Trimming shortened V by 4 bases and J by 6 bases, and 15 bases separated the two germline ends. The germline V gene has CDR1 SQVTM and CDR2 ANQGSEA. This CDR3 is CSVGTGGSNGYTF. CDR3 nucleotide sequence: TGCAGCGTTGGAACAGGCGGCTCCAATGGCTACACCTTC. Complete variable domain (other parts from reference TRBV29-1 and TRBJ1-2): SAVISQKPSRDICQRGTSLTIQCQVDSQVTMMFWYRQQPGQSLTLIATANQGSEATYESGFVIDKFPISRPNLTFSTLTVSNMSPEDSSIYLCSVGTGGSNGYTFGSGTRLTVV.

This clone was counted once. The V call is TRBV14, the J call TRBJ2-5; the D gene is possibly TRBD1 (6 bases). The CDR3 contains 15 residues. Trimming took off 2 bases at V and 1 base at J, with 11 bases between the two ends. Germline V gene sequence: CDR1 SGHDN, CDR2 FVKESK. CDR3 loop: CASSQRQVTQETQYF. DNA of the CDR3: TGTGCCAGCAGCCAACGACAGGTAACCCAAGAGACCCAGTACTTC.

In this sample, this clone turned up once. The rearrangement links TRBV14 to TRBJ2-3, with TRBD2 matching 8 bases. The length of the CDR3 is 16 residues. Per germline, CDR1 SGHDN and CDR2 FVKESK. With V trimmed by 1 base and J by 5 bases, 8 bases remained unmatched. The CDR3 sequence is CASSQVRTGRVDTQYF. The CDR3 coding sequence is TGTGCCAGCAGCCAAGTACGGACCGGGAGGGTAGATACGCAGTATTTT. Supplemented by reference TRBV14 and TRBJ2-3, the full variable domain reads EAGVTQFPSHSVIEKGQTVTLRCDPISGHDNLYWYRRVMGKEIKFLLHFVKESKQDESGMPNNRFLAERTGGTYSTLKVQPAELEDSGVYFCASSQVRTGRVDTQYFGPGTRLTVL.

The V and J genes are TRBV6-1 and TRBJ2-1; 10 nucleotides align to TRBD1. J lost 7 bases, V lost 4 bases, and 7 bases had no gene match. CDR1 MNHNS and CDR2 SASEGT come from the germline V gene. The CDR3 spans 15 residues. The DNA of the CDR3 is TGTGCCAGCAGTGGGCGCGGGACAGGGGCTAATGAGCAGTTCTTC. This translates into CASSGRGTGANEQFF.

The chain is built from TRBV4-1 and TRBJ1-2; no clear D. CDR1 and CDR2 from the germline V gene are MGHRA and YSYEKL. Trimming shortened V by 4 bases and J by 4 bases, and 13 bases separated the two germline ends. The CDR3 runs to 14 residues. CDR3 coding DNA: TGCGCCAGCAGCCCCGGACGGGGTACCTATGGCTACACCTTC. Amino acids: CASSPGRGTYGYTF.

CDR3 nucleotides: TGCGCCAGCAGCCGGGTCAAACTGGACTCCATGAGTAACACCATATATTTT. It translates to CASSRVKLDSMSNTIYF. The chain carries TRBV4-1 and TRBJ1-3, with D uncertain. This CDR3 contains 17 residues. V was trimmed by 4 bases and J by 7 bases, leaving 23 bases between them. Germline V gene data show CDR1 as MGHRA and CDR2 as YSYEKL.

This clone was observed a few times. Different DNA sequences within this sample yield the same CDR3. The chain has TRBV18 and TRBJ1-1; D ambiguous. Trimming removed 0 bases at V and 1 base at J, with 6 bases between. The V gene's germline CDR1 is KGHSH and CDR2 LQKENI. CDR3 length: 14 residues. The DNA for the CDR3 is TGTGCCAGCTCACCACCAGGGAGGAACACTGAAGCTTTCTTT. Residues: CASSPPGRNTEAFF.

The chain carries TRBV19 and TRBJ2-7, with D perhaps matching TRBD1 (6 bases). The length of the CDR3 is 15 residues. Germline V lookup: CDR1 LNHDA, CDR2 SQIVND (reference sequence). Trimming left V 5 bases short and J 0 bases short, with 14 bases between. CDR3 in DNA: TGTGCCAGTAGTCGGGACATTGCGAGCTCCTACGAGCAGTACGTC. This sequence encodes CASSRDIASSYEQYV.

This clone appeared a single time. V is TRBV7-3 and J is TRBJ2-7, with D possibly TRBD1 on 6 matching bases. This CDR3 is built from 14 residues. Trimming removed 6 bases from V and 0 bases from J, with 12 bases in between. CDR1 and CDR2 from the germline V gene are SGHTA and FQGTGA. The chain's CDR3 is CASRSDRSSYEQYF. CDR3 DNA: TGTGCCAGCAGGTCAGACAGGAGCTCCTACGAGCAGTACTTC.

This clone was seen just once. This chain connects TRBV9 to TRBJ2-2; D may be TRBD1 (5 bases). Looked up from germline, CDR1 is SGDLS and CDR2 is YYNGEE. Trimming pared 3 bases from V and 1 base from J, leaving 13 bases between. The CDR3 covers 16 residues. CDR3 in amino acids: CASSATSRGNTGELFF. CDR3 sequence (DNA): TGTGCCAGCAGCGCAACCTCAAGGGGGAACACCGGGGAGCTGTTTTTT.

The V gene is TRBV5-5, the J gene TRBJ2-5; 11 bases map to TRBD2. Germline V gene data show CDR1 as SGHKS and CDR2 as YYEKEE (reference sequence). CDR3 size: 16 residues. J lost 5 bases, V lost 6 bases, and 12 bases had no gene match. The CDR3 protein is CASISGTSGQIETQYF. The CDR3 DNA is TGTGCCAGCATCTCGGGGACTAGCGGACAAATTGAGACCCAGTACTTC. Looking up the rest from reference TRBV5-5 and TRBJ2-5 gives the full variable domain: DAGVTQSPTHLIKTRGQQVTLRCSPISGHKSVSWYQQVLGQGPQFIFQYYEKEERGRGNFPDRFSARQFPNYSSELNVNALLLGDSALYLCASISGTSGQIETQYFGPGTRLLVL.